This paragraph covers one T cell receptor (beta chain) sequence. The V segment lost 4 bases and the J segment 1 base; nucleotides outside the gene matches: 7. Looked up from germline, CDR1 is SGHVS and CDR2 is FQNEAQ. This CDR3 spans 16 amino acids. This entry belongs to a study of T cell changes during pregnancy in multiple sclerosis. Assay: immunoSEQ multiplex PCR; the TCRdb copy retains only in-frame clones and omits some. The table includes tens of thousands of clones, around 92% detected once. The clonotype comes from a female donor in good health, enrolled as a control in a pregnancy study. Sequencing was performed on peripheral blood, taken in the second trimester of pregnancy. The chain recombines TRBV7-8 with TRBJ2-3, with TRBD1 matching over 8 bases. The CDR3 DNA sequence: TGTGCCAGCAGCTCGAGGACAGGGACCGGCACAGATACGCAGTATTTT. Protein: CASSSRTGTGTDTQYF.